What follows are 21 T cell receptor beta chains derived from one specimen sequenced in a study of blood T cell repertoires in COVID-19. Produced via immunoSEQ multiplex PCR; TCRdb's table is partial and in-frame only. The sample holds 190,000 or so clones, around 79% seen once. Sequencing used peripheral blood. The receptors shown here come from a man in his fifties who had recovered from COVID-19.

V is TRBV7-3 and J is TRBJ2-1; TRBD1 aligns across 10 bases. Germline lookup yields CDR1 SGHTA and CDR2 FQGTGA. The CDR3 loop spans 15 amino acids. Germline trimming cut 5 bases from V and 3 bases from J; bases unmatched to any gene: 4. CDR3 loop: CASSQRTGGYNEQFF. The CDR3 DNA is TGTGCCAGCAGCCAAAGGACAGGGGGCTACAATGAGCAGTTCTTC.

The V and J genes are TRBV7-2 and TRBJ1-2; maybe TRBD1 (5 bases). V lost 1 base and J 6 bases, leaving 9 bases between the germline ends. The CDR3 covers 13 residues. Germline CDR1 is SGHTA and CDR2 is FQGNSA. Written as DNA, the CDR3 is TGTGCCAGCAGCTTAGTCGGGGGGGATGGCTACACCTTC. This encodes CASSLVGGDGYTF. Full variable domain (rest looked up from reference TRBV7-2 and TRBJ1-2): GAGVSQSPSNKVTEKGKDVELRCDPISGHTALYWYRQSLGQGLEFLIYFQGNSAPDKSGLPSDRFSAERTGGSVSTLTIQRTQQEDSAVYLCASSLVGGDGYTFGSGTRLTVV.

The rearrangement joins TRBV7-7 to TRBJ1-3; D is unclear. Trimming cost V 1 base and J 0 bases, with 7 bases left between them. Germline V gives CDR1 SSHAT, CDR2 FNYEAQ (reference sequence). The CDR3 is 15 residues long. CDR3 bases: TGTGCCAGCAGCTTAGAAAACGGCTCTGGAAACACCATATATTTT. Protein: CASSLENGSGNTIYF.

This rearrangement joins TRBV7-2 to TRBJ1-1; a weak D match, TRBD1 (5 bases). Germline-derived CDR1 and CDR2 are SGHTA and FQGNSA. The CDR3 runs 17 residues. V dropped 5 bases and J dropped 1 base, with 20 bases sitting between them. CDR3 region: CASSRGPQGASNTEAFF. CDR3 bases: TGTGCCAGCAGCAGGGGCCCCCAAGGGGCCTCGAACACTGAAGCTTTCTTT.

The rearrangement uses TRBV7-2 and TRBJ2-5, with D unresolved. V lost 0 bases and J 3 bases, leaving 5 bases between the germline ends. There are 13 residues in the CDR3. Germline loops: CDR1 SGHTA, CDR2 FQGNSA. CDR3 residues: CASSLALEETQYF. DNA for the CDR3: TGTGCCAGCAGCTTAGCGTTAGAAGAGACCCAGTACTTC. Filled out from reference TRBV7-2 and TRBJ2-5, the complete variable domain reads GAGVSQSPSNKVTEKGKDVELRCDPISGHTALYWYRQSLGQGLEFLIYFQGNSAPDKSGLPSDRFSAERTGGSVSTLTIQRTQQEDSAVYLCASSLALEETQYFGPGTRLLVL.

The rearrangement joins TRBV10-3 to TRBJ2-6; D may be TRBD1 (5 bases). V lost 7 bases and J lost 0, with 13 bases in between. There are 16 residues in the CDR3. The germline gives CDR1 ENHRY, CDR2 SYGVKD. CDR3 residues: CAITLGVGSGANVLTF. DNA for the CDR3: TGTGCCATCACTTTAGGGGTAGGCTCTGGGGCCAACGTCCTGACTTTC.

The chain recombines TRBV4-2 with TRBJ1-1; 7 bases are a match to TRBD1. There are 13 residues in the CDR3. Trimming removed 4 bases from V and 5 bases from J; junction bases left unmatched: 4. CDR1 LGHNA and CDR2 YNFKEQ come from the germline V gene. DNA of the CDR3: TGTGCCAGCAGCCGGGGACAGAAGACTGAAGCTTTCTTT. This encodes CASSRGQKTEAFF.

This chain uses TRBV5-1 with TRBJ2-1; possible D gene TRBD2, 5 bases. V gave up 1 base and J gave up 0 bases, with 11 bases separating them. CDR3 size: 16 residues. Germline lookup yields CDR1 SGHRS and CDR2 YFSETQ. The CDR3 DNA sequence: TGCGCCAGCAGCTTGCTGAGCGGAAGCTCCTACAATGAGCAGTTCTTC. It specifies CASSLLSGSSYNEQFF. The full variable domain, in which reference TRBV5-1 and TRBJ2-1 provide the parts outside the CDR3, is KAGVTQTPRYLIKTRGQQVTLSCSPISGHRSVSWYQQTPGQGLQFLFEYFSETQRNKGNFPGRFSGRQFSNSRSEMNVSTLELGDSALYLCASSLLSGSSYNEQFFGPGTRLTVL.

This chain links TRBV28 with TRBJ1-5, with D possibly TRBD1 on 5 matching bases. V shed 6 bases and J shed 6 bases, with 12 bases lying between them. The CDR3 has 13 amino acids. In germline, CDR1 is MDHEN, CDR2 SYDVKM. CDR3 sequence (DNA): TGTGCCAGCAGGCGGTCGGGGGGTCAGCCCCAGCATTTT. Protein sequence: CASRRSGGQPQHF.

In this sample, this clone turned up once. The chain recombines TRBV6-1 with TRBJ2-5, with 7 bases matching TRBD2. Germline V gene data show CDR1 as MNHNS and CDR2 as SASEGT. Trimming cost V 1 base and J 1 base; bases outside gene matches: 9. This CDR3 is built from 17 residues. CDR3 DNA: TGTGCCAGCAGTGAAGTACGATGGGGGGGGAGCCAAGAGACCCAGTACTTC. Translated: CASSEVRWGGSQETQYF.

The V gene is TRBV6-6, the J gene TRBJ1-5, with D maybe TRBD1 (5 bases). V lost 5 bases to trimming and J lost 4 bases, with 12 bases between them. CDR3 length: 14 residues. Germline assignment: CDR1 MNHNY and CDR2 SVGAGI (reference sequence). DNA for the CDR3: TGTGCCAGCAGTAAGCAGGGAGGGAATCAGCCCCAGCATTTT. This gives the protein CASSKQGGNQPQHF.

This chain uses TRBV2 with TRBJ2-3; maybe TRBD1 (5 bases). Per the germline V gene, CDR1 is SNHLY and CDR2 is FYNNEI. This CDR3 contains 13 residues. V dropped 3 bases and J dropped 4 bases, with 8 bases sitting between them. This chain's CDR3 is CASSEDKSDTQYF. CDR3 sequence (DNA): TGTGCCAGCAGTGAGGACAAGTCAGATACGCAGTATTTT.

This clone was seen once. The rearrangement links TRBV29-1 to TRBJ2-1, with a weak D call TRBD2 (6 bases). V gave up 2 bases and J gave up 9 bases, with 11 bases separating them. The germline gives CDR1 SQVTM, CDR2 ANQGSEA. This CDR3 region has 12 residues. The CDR3 loop reads CSVEIGGVEQFF. The DNA of the CDR3 is TGCAGCGTTGAAATCGGAGGGGTTGAGCAGTTCTTC.

V is TRBV6-2 or TRBV6-3 and J is TRBJ1-5, with D perhaps matching TRBD1 (5 bases). From germline, CDR1 is MNHEY and CDR2 SVGEGT. V was cut by 6 bases and J by 1 base, with 10 bases left in between. The CDR3 covers 14 residues. The CDR3 reads CASSRQKSNQPQHF. In nucleotides, the CDR3 is TGTGCCAGCAGCCGACAGAAAAGCAATCAGCCCCAGCATTTT.

V gene TRBV6-1 combines with J gene TRBJ2-5; D is undetermined. Trimming left V 1 base short and J 5 bases short, with 8 bases between. The CDR3 contains 13 residues. CDR1 is MNHNS and CDR2 is SASEGT in the germline V gene. Here the CDR3 reads CASSEGIRETQYF. The CDR3 DNA reads as TGTGCCAGCAGTGAAGGTATCCGGGAGACCCAGTACTTC.

This chain links TRBV19 with TRBJ2-5, with 9 bases identical to TRBD1. In germline, CDR1 is LNHDA, CDR2 SQIVND (reference sequence). Losses at the gene ends were 5 bases for V and 2 bases for J; bases not matched to a gene: 3. The CDR3 runs to 14 residues. Here the CDR3 DNA reads TGTGCCAGTAGTCGACAGGGGGTTCAAGAGACCCAGTACTTC. Amino acids: CASSRQGVQETQYF. The full variable domain, with the rest looked up from reference TRBV19 and TRBJ2-5, is DGGITQSPKYLFRKEGQNVTLSCEQNLNHDAMYWYRQDPGQGLRLIYYSQIVNDFQKGDIAEGYSVSREKKESFPLTVTSAQKNPTAFYLCASSRQGVQETQYFGPGTRLLVL.

The chain is built from TRBV7-5 and TRBJ2-7; the DNA was not used to check the table's D call, TRBD1. TRBV7-5 is flagged as a pseudogene. This CDR3 spans 24 amino acids. The CDR3 DNA follows: TGTGTCAGAAGCTTAGAGAGGTGTGGGGGTCCGGGGGAGACCAACGGACAGGGAAGGAGAGAGCAGTACTTC. This sequence encodes CVRSLERCGGPGETNGQGRREQYF.

The V call is TRBV20-1, the J call TRBJ1-4, with no clear D. The germline V gene encodes CDR1 DFQATT and CDR2 SNEGSKA (reference sequence). Trimming cost V 6 bases and J 5 bases, with 7 bases left between them. CDR3 length equals 11 residues. The CDR3 bases are TGCAGTGCCCCCCAGAATGAAAAACTGTTTTTT. Residues: CSAPQNEKLFF.

The chain combines TRBV19 with TRBJ2-2, with 7 bases identical to TRBD2. This CDR3 is 16 amino acids long. V shed 5 bases, J shed 1 base, and the junction held 7 bases outside the gene matches. Looked up from germline, CDR1 is LNHDA and CDR2 is SQIVND (reference sequence). The CDR3 loop reads CASSFGLVGNTGELFF. The CDR3 DNA reads TGTGCCAGTAGTTTTGGACTAGTAGGGAACACCGGGGAGCTGTTTTTT.

V usage is TRBV12-3 or TRBV12-4 and J usage is TRBJ2-7, with D uncertain. V was pared by 3 bases and J by 2 bases, with 8 bases between. The CDR3 loop spans 13 amino acids. Here the CDR3 DNA reads TGTGCCAGCAGTTTTAACGGTCCCTACGAGCAGTACTTC. Amino acids: CASSFNGPYEQYF.

The chain employs TRBV24-1 and TRBJ2-1, with D perhaps TRBD2 (6 bases). Germline V gene sequence: CDR1 KGHDR, CDR2 SFDVKD. The V and J ends lost 9 bases and 6 bases respectively, with 14 bases between them. CDR3 length: 13 amino acids. This CDR3 is CATGGKFANEQFF. CDR3 DNA sequence: TGTGCCACCGGCGGGAAATTTGCCAATGAGCAGTTCTTC.